What follows are 25 T cell receptor beta chains derived from one specimen sequenced in a study of technical replicates of blood from a few donors. The method was immunoSEQ multiplex PCR; TCRdb's version includes in-frame clones alone and lacks a portion of them. This sample has 60,000 to 80,000 clones, with around 87% found just once. Sequenced material: PBMCs. These receptors all come from a human donor in good health. Some clones in this sample may be carry-over from other donors' samples.

V gene TRBV27 combines with J gene TRBJ2-7; weak D call: TRBD2 (5 bases). V was cut by 6 bases and J by 3 bases, with 12 bases left in between. The CDR3 is 13 amino acids. Germline CDR1 is MNHEY and CDR2 is SMNVEV (reference sequence). The CDR3 DNA reads TGTGCCAGCAGCTCCGGGAACCACTACGAGCAGTACTTC. Protein: CASSSGNHYEQYF.

The chain's CDR3 is CASSWTGGNDEQYF. CDR3 nucleotides: TGTGCCAGCAGCTGGACAGGGGGCAATGACGAGCAGTACTTC. The V call is TRBV7-3, the J call TRBJ2-7, with 11 positions matching TRBD1. CDR3 length: 14 residues. V dropped 4 bases and J dropped 5; count of bases not matched to a gene: 4. Per the germline V gene, CDR1 is SGHTA and CDR2 is FQGTGA.

The chain has TRBV19 and TRBJ1-1, with 8 bases matching TRBD1. This CDR3 region has 16 residues. Germline lookup yields CDR1 LNHDA and CDR2 SQIVND (reference sequence). V trimming: 3 bases; J trimming: 1 base; junction bases outside the gene matches: 7. CDR3 amino acids: CASSITSGGSNTEAFF. CDR3 nucleotides: TGTGCCAGTAGTATCACGTCAGGGGGCTCGAACACTGAAGCTTTCTTT.

The CDR3: CASRASGSETGELFF. The CDR3, as DNA: TGTGCCAGCAGGGCTAGCGGGAGCGAAACCGGGGAGCTGTTTTTT. The V gene is TRBV7-8, the J gene TRBJ2-2, with 10 positions matching TRBD2. This CDR3 has 15 amino acids. After removal of 6 bases from V and 5 bases from J, the junction contained 6 bases not matched to a gene. CDR1 and CDR2 from the germline V gene are SGHVS and FQNEAQ.

The gene calls are TRBV5-4 and TRBJ2-1, with 8 positions matching TRBD1. The trim removed 4 bases at V and 4 bases at J, leaving 7 bases unmatched. The germline CDR1 and CDR2 sequences are SGHNT and YYREEE (reference sequence). This CDR3 contains 15 residues. The CDR3 nucleotides are TGTGCCAGCAGCCTAGGACAGGGCGGGTACAATGAGCAGTTCTTC. This translates into CASSLGQGGYNEQFF.

The chain uses TRBV9 and TRBJ1-4; D uncertain. CDR1 SGDLS and CDR2 YYNGEE come from the germline V gene. This CDR3 has 16 residues. Trimming stripped 4 bases from V and 0 bases from J, with 13 bases between. The CDR3: CASSTGRTATNEKLFF. In DNA, the CDR3 is TGTGCCAGCAGCACCGGACGGACTGCAACTAATGAAAAACTGTTTTTT.

The CDR3 nucleotides read TGTGCCAGCAGCCCGCGCCCCGACACTTACTACGAGCAGTACTTC. This encodes CASSPRPDTYYEQYF. This chain links TRBV7-2 with TRBJ2-7; D gene ambiguous. Trimming left V 5 bases short and J 3 bases short, with 17 bases between. The CDR3 runs to 15 residues. CDR1 and CDR2 (germline): SGHTA, FQGNSA.

The chain carries TRBV30 and TRBJ2-3, with TRBD2 matching over 7 bases. V lost 3 bases and J lost 0; bases outside the gene matches: 3. This CDR3 contains 14 residues. CDR1 is GTSNPN, CDR2 SVGIG, per germline (reference sequence). In nucleotides, the CDR3 is TGTGCCTGGAGCTGGGGGGGAAGCACAGATACGCAGTATTTT. It encodes CAWSWGGSTDTQYF.

This rearrangement joins TRBV21-1 to TRBJ2-7; TRBD1 reflects the table's D call only, with no check against the DNA. TRBV21-1 is noted as a pseudogene. The CDR3 extends over 15 amino acids. DNA of the CDR3: TGTGCCAGCAGCTCTTCGACAGGGACTCTCTACGAGCAGTACTTC. This gives the protein CASSSSTGTLYEQYF.

This clone was recorded once. Here the CDR3 reads CASSATGANSPLHF. As DNA, the CDR3 is TGTGCCAGCAGCGCCACAGGGGCTAATTCACCCCTCCACTTT. The chain is built from TRBV9 and TRBJ1-6, with TRBD1 matching 7 bases. Per germline, CDR1 SGDLS and CDR2 YYNGEE. V trimming: 3 bases; J trimming: 6 bases; junction bases outside the gene matches: 3. The CDR3 runs 14 residues. Full variable domain (outside the CDR3, taken from reference TRBV9 and TRBJ1-6): DSGVTQTPKHLITATGQRVTLRCSPRSGDLSVYWYQQSLDQGLQFLIQYYNGEERAKGNILERFSAQQFPDLHSELNLSSLELGDSALYFCASSATGANSPLHFGNGTRLTVT.

This clone was observed a single time. The V call is TRBV11-2, the J call TRBJ2-7; D call uncertain. The V end was cut by 1 base, the J end by 6 bases, with 7 bases between. Germline CDR1 SGHAT, CDR2 FQNNGV. The CDR3 is 12 amino acids. CDR3 sequence: CASSLGPSEQYF. CDR3 DNA: TGTGCCAGCAGCTTAGGTCCTTCCGAGCAGTACTTC.

The V gene is TRBV10-3, the J gene TRBJ1-2; no clear D gene. CDR3 length equals 15 residues. The ends were cut back, 4 bases at V and 2 bases at J, with 14 bases in the middle. Germline-derived CDR1 and CDR2 are ENHRY and SYGVKD. The CDR3 reads CAISGSAAPNYGYTF. DNA of the CDR3: TGTGCCATCAGTGGGTCTGCAGCGCCAAACTATGGCTACACCTTC.

The chain is built from TRBV9 and TRBJ2-7; TRBD1 agrees at 8 bases. Germline CDR1 reads SGDLS; CDR2 reads YYNGEE. J was trimmed by 4 bases and V by 0 bases; bases with no gene match: 6. This CDR3 region has 15 residues. CDR3 amino acids: CASSVVGTGGYEQYF. CDR3 in DNA: TGTGCCAGCAGCGTAGTCGGGACAGGTGGTTACGAGCAGTACTTC.

The rearrangement uses TRBV7-8 and TRBJ1-1, with 10 bases lining up with TRBD1. Germline V lookup: CDR1 SGHVS, CDR2 FQNEAQ. Germline trimming cut 1 base from V and 5 bases from J; bases unmatched to any gene: 10. The CDR3 is made up of 17 amino acids. CDR3 sequence: CASSLVPGQGMTTEAFF. CDR3 nucleotides: TGTGCCAGCAGCTTAGTCCCGGGACAGGGGATGACGACTGAAGCTTTCTTT.

The chain employs TRBV27 and TRBJ2-5; the match to TRBD1 covers 7 bases. Germline V gene data show CDR1 as MNHEY and CDR2 as SMNVEV (reference sequence). CDR3 length: 16 amino acids. The junction had 7 bases not matched to a gene; V was cut back by 2 bases and J by 1 base. In DNA form, the CDR3 reads TGTGCCAGCAGTTTACGACAGGGCCCTCCCCAAGAGACCCAGTACTTC. It codes for CASSLRQGPPQETQYF.

This rearrangement joins TRBV7-9 to TRBJ2-3; D is perhaps TRBD2 (7 bases). The CDR3 loop spans 16 amino acids. Germline CDR1 SEHNR, CDR2 FQNEAQ (reference sequence). The germline V and J ends were trimmed by 7 bases and 0 bases, with 17 bases remaining between them. In DNA form, the CDR3 reads TGTGCCAGCATCCGGGGGGCCGGCTCTAGCACAGATACGCAGTATTTT. Amino acids: CASIRGAGSSTDTQYF.

The V and J genes are TRBV19 and TRBJ2-7; weak D call: TRBD1 (5 bases). The CDR3 has 15 residues. The ends were cut back, 5 bases at V and 0 bases at J, with 14 bases in the middle. Germline V CDR1 and CDR2: LNHDA, SQIVND (reference sequence). The CDR3 is CASSYQGALSYEQYF. In DNA form, the CDR3 reads TGTGCCAGTAGTTACCAAGGGGCGCTCTCCTACGAGCAGTACTTC.

The chain recombines TRBV4-2 with TRBJ2-1; 11 bases are shared with TRBD2. Germline-derived CDR1 and CDR2 are LGHNA and YNFKEQ. V shed 6 bases, J shed 2 bases, and the junction held 3 bases outside the gene matches. This CDR3 has 15 amino acids. CDR3 bases: TGTGCCAGCAGACTAGCGGGGGCCGCCTACAATGAGCAGTTCTTC. Amino acid sequence: CASRLAGAAYNEQFF.

V and J are TRBV7-2 and TRBJ1-3; D perhaps matches TRBD1 (5 bases). Per germline, CDR1 SGHTA and CDR2 FQGNSA. The V gene lost 5 bases and the J gene lost 9 bases, with 17 bases spanning the gap. This CDR3 has 14 residues. CDR3 residues: CASSPNTDRPTIYF. CDR3 nucleotide sequence: TGTGCCAGCAGCCCGAATACCGACAGACCCACCATATATTTT.

This clone has just a few counts. This rearrangement joins TRBV25-1 to TRBJ1-6; D may be TRBD1 (5 bases). The CDR3 has 16 amino acids. Trimming took 0 bases from V and 6 from J, leaving 12 bases between them. Germline CDR1 and CDR2: MGHDK and SYGVNS. In DNA, the CDR3 is TGTGCCAGCAGTGAATATCAGGTAAGGGGTAATTCACCCCTCCACTTT. Its translation is CASSEYQVRGNSPLHF. Looking up the rest from reference TRBV25-1 and TRBJ1-6 gives the full variable domain: EADIYQTPRYLVIGTGKKITLECSQTMGHDKMYWYQQDPGMELHLIHYSYGVNSTEKGDLSSESTVSRIRTEHFPLTLESARPSHTSQYLCASSEYQVRGNSPLHFGNGTRLTVT.

This clone was seen a single time. The rearrangement links TRBV10-3 to TRBJ2-5; the match to TRBD2 covers 11 bases. V shed 4 bases and J 7 bases; nucleotides not matched to a gene: 8. The CDR3 is 15 amino acids. The germline gives CDR1 ENHRY, CDR2 SYGVKD. The CDR3 region is CAISGTSGFGGTQYF. The CDR3 coding sequence is TGTGCCATCAGTGGGACTAGCGGGTTCGGTGGGACCCAGTACTTC.

The V gene is TRBV2, the J gene TRBJ1-2; D gene ambiguous. The CDR3 totals 13 residues. Per the germline V gene, CDR1 is SNHLY and CDR2 is FYNNEI. Deletions cut 7 bases from V and 0 bases from J, with 9 bases between. Written as DNA, the CDR3 is TGTGCCAGCATCGGCGGAGCTAACTATGGCTACACCTTC. Protein: CASIGGANYGYTF.

The gene calls are TRBV6-5 and TRBJ2-1, with TRBD1 identical over 10 bases. In germline, CDR1 is MNHEY, CDR2 SVGAGI. The V gene end was trimmed by 8 bases and the J gene end by 15 bases; junction bases not matched to a gene: 16. The CDR3 spans 14 residues. CDR3 DNA: TGTGCCAGCCGGGACAGGGGTCTTTTCGTTTCTCTGTTCTTC. Translation gives CASRDRGLFVSLFF.

This clone was seen more than once but under ten times. The CDR3 DNA reads TGTGCCAGCAGCCACCAGACAGGCCTGGGCTACAATGAGCAGTTCTTC. Amino acids: CASSHQTGLGYNEQFF. The rearrangement joins TRBV11-1 to TRBJ2-1, with D maybe TRBD1 (6 bases). Germline V lookup: CDR1 SGHAT, CDR2 FQDESV (reference sequence). Trimming took off 5 bases at V and 3 bases at J, with 17 bases between the two ends. The CDR3 runs to 16 residues.

This chain links TRBV4-1 with TRBJ2-5; 7 nucleotides agree with TRBD2. CDR1 MGHRA and CDR2 YSYEKL come from the germline V gene. The CDR3 length is 14 residues. The V gene end was trimmed by 0 bases and the J gene end by 4 bases; junction bases not matched to a gene: 2. CDR3 in DNA: TGCGCCAGCAGCCAAGATCCGGGGGGAGAGACCCAGTACTTC. Protein: CASSQDPGGETQYF.